This is a list of T cell receptor beta chains from one sample in a study of T-cell memory formation after mild COVID-19. TCRdb independently ran MiXCR on the 5' RACE reads; one entry per CDR3 protein. The table includes approximately 350,000 distinct CDR3 sequences, about an eighth detected once. Specimen: PBMCs or a T cell subset sorted from them (not recorded which). The receptors shown here come from a man younger than 35 who had mild COVID-19 (a few samples of this study predate the infection). Cell type and time point are not known. Each CDR3 is given with its conserved first and last residue. Fields, in order: clone size, V gene, J gene, D gene, CDR3 DNA, CDR3 protein. A D gene is named only where the DNA matches it firmly. Only part of the rows carry a size: once, few, many, or a class if the clone is expanded.

clone size: few; V gene: TRBV2; J gene: TRBJ2-1; D gene: TRBD1; CDR3 DNA: TGTGCCAGCGACAGGGAGAGCGATGAGCAGTTCTTC; CDR3 protein: CASDRESDEQFF
clone size: NA; V gene: TRBV2; J gene: TRBJ1-5; D gene: NA; CDR3 DNA: TGTGCCACCCGGGGCACGTCACATAGCAATCAGCCCCAGCATTTT; CDR3 protein: CATRGTSHSNQPQHF
clone size: few; V gene: TRBV5-1; J gene: TRBJ2-1; D gene: TRBD2; CDR3 DNA: TGCGCCAGCAGCCGTACTAGCGGGGGCCTCAGGTGGGAAGAGCAGTTCTTC; CDR3 protein: CASSRTSGGLRWEEQFF
clone size: few; V gene: TRBV9; J gene: TRBJ2-1; D gene: NA; CDR3 DNA: TGTGCCAGCGGGGTAGGGGGCTACAATGAGCAGTTCTTC; CDR3 protein: CASGVGGYNEQFF
clone size: NA; V gene: TRBV27; J gene: TRBJ1-2; D gene: TRBD1; CDR3 DNA: TGTGCCAGCAGTGATTTCAGGGGGTGGGGCTACACCTTC; CDR3 protein: CASSDFRGWGYTF
clone size: few; V gene: TRBV15; J gene: TRBJ1-3; D gene: NA; CDR3 DNA: TGTGCCACCAGCATAGACTACTCTGGAAACACCATATATTTT; CDR3 protein: CATSIDYSGNTIYF
clone size: NA; V gene: TRBV5-1; J gene: TRBJ2-3; D gene: TRBD2; CDR3 DNA: TGCGCCACCACTTCCGGGCGGGGGAGCACAGATACGCAGTATTTT; CDR3 protein: CATTSGRGSTDTQYF
clone size: NA; V gene: TRBV2; J gene: TRBJ1-1; D gene: NA; CDR3 DNA: TGTGCCAGCAGCAGGGATTTGGACACTGAAGCTTTCTTT; CDR3 protein: CASSRDLDTEAFF
clone size: many; V gene: TRBV4-3; J gene: TRBJ1-4; D gene: NA; CDR3 DNA: TGCGCCAGCAGCCAAGAGGCGGAAGTCGGGGAAAAACTGTTTTTT; CDR3 protein: CASSQEAEVGEKLFF
clone size: NA; V gene: TRBV27; J gene: TRBJ2-1; D gene: NA; CDR3 DNA: TGTGCCAGCAGTTTCGGGGTTGGTGAGCAGTTCTTC; CDR3 protein: CASSFGVGEQFF
clone size: NA; V gene: TRBV5-1; J gene: TRBJ1-1; D gene: NA; CDR3 DNA: TGCGCCAGCAGCGGTGTTCAGGCGGGGGGTAACACTGAAGCTTTCTTT; CDR3 protein: CASSGVQAGGNTEAFF
clone size: NA; V gene: TRBV5-1; J gene: TRBJ2-1; D gene: NA; CDR3 DNA: TGCGCCAGCAGCTCCCTCACCGTCAGCTCCTACAATGAGCAGTTCTTC; CDR3 protein: CASSSLTVSSYNEQFF
clone size: NA; V gene: TRBV4-1; J gene: TRBJ2-5; D gene: NA; CDR3 DNA: TGCGCCAGCAGCCAAATGACAGGCGGAGAAGAGACCCAGTACTTC; CDR3 protein: CASSQMTGGEETQYF
clone size: many; V gene: TRBV12-3/TRBV12-4; J gene: TRBJ1-3; D gene: NA; CDR3 DNA: TGTGCCAGCAGCCCCTCTGGAAACACCATATATTTT; CDR3 protein: CASSPSGNTIYF
clone size: few; V gene: TRBV10-3; J gene: TRBJ1-6; D gene: TRBD1; CDR3 DNA: TGTGCCACGGGACAGGGAGGTAATTCACCCCTCCACTTT; CDR3 protein: CATGQGGNSPLHF
clone size: few; V gene: TRBV6-4; J gene: TRBJ1-1; D gene: TRBD1; CDR3 DNA: TGTGCCAGCGGGGACAGGCGGATGAACACTGAAGCTTTCTTT; CDR3 protein: CASGDRRMNTEAFF
clone size: few; V gene: TRBV27; J gene: TRBJ2-2; D gene: NA; CDR3 DNA: TGTGCCAGCAGTTTAGCAGGGGCTGTCGGGGAGCTGTTTTTT; CDR3 protein: CASSLAGAVGELFF
clone size: few; V gene: TRBV9; J gene: TRBJ2-3; D gene: NA; CDR3 DNA: TGTGCCAGCAGCGTAGCCCCGGGGACCACAGATACGCAGTATTTT; CDR3 protein: CASSVAPGTTDTQYF